This TCR beta chain appears in the sequencing data of a study of blood T cells in healthy people across ages. This clonotype was seen ten or more times. V gave up 5 bases and J gave up 3 bases, with 8 bases separating them. Germline V gene sequence: CDR1 SEHNR, CDR2 FQNEAQ (reference sequence). This CDR3 comprises 14 residues. Then a second PCR, running roughly 7 to 11 cycles, was carried out with a sample-barcoded 5' primer and a J-beta primer mix. Unique molecular identifiers of 12 random nucleotides labeled each cDNA. TCRdb processed the 5' RACE reads anew with MiXCR; each CDR3 protein has one entry. The table has more than 750,000 distinct CDR3 sequences, about 27% seen once. These data are also associated with another study on T cells of mothers and their children. That report notes: Each donor was one of three healthy Caucasian mothers or one of their six children.

The chain carries TRBV7-9 and TRBJ1-6, with D maybe TRBD1 (6 bases). Sequenced: blood. The source is a woman between 40 and 55 years old in good health. For the CDR3, the DNA is TGTGCCAGCAGCGGACAGAGCTATAATTCACCCCTCCACTTT. It specifies CASSGQSYNSPLHF.